This T cell receptor (beta chain) appears in the sequencing data of a study of blood T cells in healthy people across ages. Study-wide findings and caveats: Versus aged donors, long-lived donors had higher diversity and more naive CD4+ cells. For the donors, CMV status was unknown and possibly confounded expanded clonotype changes.

This clonotype was seen repeatedly, ten times or more. The antigen is undetermined. Germline trimming cut 4 bases from V and 9 bases from J; bases unmatched to any gene: 6. Germline V gene data show CDR1 as SGHKS and CDR2 as YYEKEE (reference sequence). The CDR3 sequence is 12 residues long. Each sample yielded at least 6 million isolated PBMCs. The second PCR ran roughly 7 to 11 cycles with a sample-barcoded 5' primer and J-beta primers. TCRdb called the 5' RACE reads again in MiXCR, with one record for every CDR3 protein. This table has around 870,000 distinct CDR3 sequences, about 30% appearing once.

Sequencing was performed on blood. The gene calls are TRBV5-5 and TRBJ2-5, with 7 bases fitting TRBD1. The sequence was obtained from a woman of 80 years or more in good health. Written as DNA, the CDR3 is TGTGCCAGCAGCGAATCACAGGGGCCCCAGTACTTC. Protein sequence: CASSESQGPQYF.